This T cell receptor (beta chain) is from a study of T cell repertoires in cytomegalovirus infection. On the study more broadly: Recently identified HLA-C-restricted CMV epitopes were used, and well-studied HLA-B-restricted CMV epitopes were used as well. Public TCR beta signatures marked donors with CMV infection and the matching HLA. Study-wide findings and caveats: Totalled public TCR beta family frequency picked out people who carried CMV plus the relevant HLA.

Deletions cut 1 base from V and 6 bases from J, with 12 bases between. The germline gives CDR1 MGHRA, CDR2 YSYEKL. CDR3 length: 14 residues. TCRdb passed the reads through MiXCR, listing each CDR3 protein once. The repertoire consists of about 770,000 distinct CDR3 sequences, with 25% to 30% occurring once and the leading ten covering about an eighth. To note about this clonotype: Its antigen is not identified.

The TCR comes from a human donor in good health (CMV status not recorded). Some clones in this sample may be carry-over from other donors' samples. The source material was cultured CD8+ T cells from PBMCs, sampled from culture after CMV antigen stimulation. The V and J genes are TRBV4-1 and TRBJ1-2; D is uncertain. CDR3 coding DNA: TGCGCCAGCAGCCAAGGAATAGGGAGTAATGGCTACACCTTC. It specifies CASSQGIGSNGYTF.